These 14 T cell receptor beta chains were all obtained from the same sample, sequenced in a study of regulatory T cells in long-lasting Graves disease. Time point: newly diagnosed GD, antithyroid drugs for less than 3 months. TCR sequences were obtained from RNA taken from PBMCs. Building the TCR beta libraries relied on iRepertoire HTBI primers, and CDR3 regions underwent Arm-PCR. MiXCR, run by TCRdb on the multiplex PCR reads, gives a single entry per CDR3 protein. The sample gives 350,000 to 500,000 distinct CDR3 sequences, roughly 15% of which show up once; around a tenth is in the top ten. Another study also made use of these data, one on T cells in Graves' hyperthyroidism and ophthalmopathy.

The sequenced sample was peripheral blood mononuclear cells (PBMCs), obtained at new diagnosis, from a patient treated with antithyroid drugs. These receptors were collected from a woman aged 25-40 years with Graves disease.

At least ten counts were recorded for this clonotype. The gene calls are TRBV28 and TRBJ2-1; D not resolved. V lost 6 bases to trimming and J lost 9 bases, with 9 bases between them. This CDR3 contains 11 residues. CDR1 and CDR2 from the germline V gene are MDHEN and SYDVKM. The CDR3 nucleotides are TGTGCCAGCAGCTTACGAGGTGAGCAGTTCTTC. Translated: CASSLRGEQFF.

The table lists this clonotype with many counts. The CDR3 region has the DNA TGTGCCAGCAGTCCGTACCGGGACAGCTATGGCTACACCTTC. It encodes CASSPYRDSYGYTF. The chain combines TRBV28 with TRBJ1-2, with TRBD1 matching over 7 bases. Germline V lookup: CDR1 MDHEN, CDR2 SYDVKM. Trimming removed 5 bases from V and 4 bases from J; junction bases left unmatched: 7. This CDR3 has 14 amino acids.

This clonotype has a count of ten or more. The CDR3 is CASGNRLGPNTEAFF. The DNA for the CDR3 is TGTGCCAGCGGGAACAGGTTGGGGCCGAACACTGAAGCTTTCTTT. The chain employs TRBV6-1 and TRBJ1-1; D may be TRBD1 (5 bases). The germline V gene encodes CDR1 MNHNS and CDR2 SASEGT. V shed 8 bases and J shed 1 base, with 17 bases lying between them. The CDR3 covers 15 residues.

This clonotype was seen at least ten times. The chain has TRBV4-1 and TRBJ2-4, with 7 bases aligning to TRBD1. Germline V gene lookup returns CDR1 MGHRA and CDR2 YSYEKL. The CDR3 consists of 19 residues. V dropped 3 bases and J dropped 0; count of bases not matched to a gene: 14. Here the CDR3 DNA reads TGCGCCAGCAGCCAGGATTCTCCGGGGACAGACATAGCCAAAAACATTCAGTACTTC. This translates into CASSQDSPGTDIAKNIQYF.

This clonotype occurred many times. The chain joins TRBV28 to TRBJ2-1; TRBD1 matches at 7 bases. J lost 1 base, V lost 3 bases, and 21 bases had no gene match. This CDR3 has 21 amino acids. CDR1 MDHEN and CDR2 SYDVKM come from the germline V gene. This CDR3 is CASSFAYNWDRRVISYNEQFF. As DNA, the CDR3 is TGTGCCAGCAGTTTTGCGTACAATTGGGACAGACGGGTAATATCCTACAATGAGCAGTTCTTC.

The chain has TRBV10-3 and TRBJ1-1; D remains ambiguous. V was cut by 7 bases and J by 1 base, with 10 bases left in between. Germline V gene lookup returns CDR1 ENHRY and CDR2 SYGVKD. The CDR3 is 13 residues long. The CDR3 sequence is CAITEVENTEAFF. DNA for the CDR3: TGTGCCATCACCGAGGTGGAGAACACTGAAGCTTTCTTT.

The chain uses TRBV19 and TRBJ1-2; D gene uncertain. The CDR3 covers 13 residues. Germline loops: CDR1 LNHDA, CDR2 SQIVND (reference sequence). Between the trimmed V and J ends, which lost 7 bases and 2 bases, there was a span of 11 bases. The CDR3 reads CASTIGRNYGYTF. CDR3 nucleotides: TGTGCCAGTACGATAGGGAGAAACTATGGCTACACCTTC.

This clonotype appeared a few times. The V and J genes are TRBV30 and TRBJ1-5; no clear D. The CDR3 has 13 amino acids. The V end lost 3 bases, the J end lost 7 bases, and 13 bases lay between the germline ends. The germline gives CDR1 GTSNPN, CDR2 SVGIG (reference sequence). CDR3 loop: CAWSEGLWQPQHF. The DNA of the CDR3 is TGTGCCTGGAGCGAAGGGCTTTGGCAGCCCCAGCATTTT.

The genes are TRBV27 and TRBJ2-3; D gene ambiguous. The CDR3 consists of 13 residues. V lost 6 bases to trimming and J lost 5 bases, with 12 bases between them. Looked up from germline, CDR1 is MNHEY and CDR2 is SMNVEV (reference sequence). The CDR3 reads CASSEVSVDTQYF. In DNA form, the CDR3 reads TGTGCCAGCAGCGAGGTGTCGGTAGATACGCAGTATTTT.

Ten or more counts support this clonotype. V is TRBV11-2 and J is TRBJ2-7, with TRBD2 matching 7 bases. Losses at the gene ends were 2 bases for V and 1 base for J; bases not matched to a gene: 26. The germline V gene encodes CDR1 SGHAT and CDR2 FQNNGV. The CDR3 extends over 22 amino acids. The CDR3 here is CASSLTAGWGVRDYEKSYEQYF. The CDR3 DNA reads as TGTGCCAGCAGCTTAACGGCAGGGTGGGGGGTCCGGGACTACGAAAAATCCTACGAGCAGTACTTC.

V usage is TRBV12-3 or TRBV12-4 and J usage is TRBJ2-1, with D possibly being TRBD2 (7 bases). V lost 3 bases and J lost 6, with 21 bases in between. There are 17 residues in the CDR3. The CDR3 here is CASSFGEGVSNGNEQFF. CDR3 DNA sequence: TGTGCCAGCAGTTTCGGGGAGGGGGTGTCGAACGGCAATGAGCAGTTCTTC.

This clonotype was recorded many times. The chain joins TRBV28 to TRBJ2-1, with D perhaps matching TRBD1 or TRBD2 (5 bases each). The CDR3 consists of 16 residues. The germline V and J ends were trimmed by 5 bases and 10 bases, with 24 bases remaining between them. The germline gives CDR1 MDHEN, CDR2 SYDVKM. CDR3 in amino acids: CASSPPPGSDLREQFF. CDR3 DNA sequence: TGTGCCAGCAGTCCCCCGCCAGGGAGTGATTTACGGGAGCAGTTCTTC.

This clonotype turned up a few times. In this CDR3 the conserved last residue, phenylalanine or tryptophan, is missing, so a read error is likely. This chain joins TRBV6-2 or TRBV6-3 and TRBJ2-7, with TRBD2 matching 7 bases. Germline V lookup: CDR1 MNHEY, CDR2 SVGEGT. V lost 2 bases and J lost 6; bases outside the gene matches: 10. The CDR3 loop spans 15 amino acids. CDR3 protein: CASSYPRDYRPEQYY. The CDR3 region has the DNA TGTGCCAGCAGTTACCCCCGGGACTATCGTCCCGAGCAGTACTAC.

This clonotype appeared many times. The chain has TRBV11-3 and TRBJ2-7; D remains unclear. The germline V gene has CDR1 SGHNT and CDR2 YENEEA. CDR3 length equals 14 residues. V was trimmed by 4 bases and J by 2 bases, leaving 12 bases between them. The DNA of the CDR3 is TGTGCCAGCAGCTGCGACAAAGCTCCCTACGAGCAGTACTTC. It translates to CASSCDKAPYEQYF.